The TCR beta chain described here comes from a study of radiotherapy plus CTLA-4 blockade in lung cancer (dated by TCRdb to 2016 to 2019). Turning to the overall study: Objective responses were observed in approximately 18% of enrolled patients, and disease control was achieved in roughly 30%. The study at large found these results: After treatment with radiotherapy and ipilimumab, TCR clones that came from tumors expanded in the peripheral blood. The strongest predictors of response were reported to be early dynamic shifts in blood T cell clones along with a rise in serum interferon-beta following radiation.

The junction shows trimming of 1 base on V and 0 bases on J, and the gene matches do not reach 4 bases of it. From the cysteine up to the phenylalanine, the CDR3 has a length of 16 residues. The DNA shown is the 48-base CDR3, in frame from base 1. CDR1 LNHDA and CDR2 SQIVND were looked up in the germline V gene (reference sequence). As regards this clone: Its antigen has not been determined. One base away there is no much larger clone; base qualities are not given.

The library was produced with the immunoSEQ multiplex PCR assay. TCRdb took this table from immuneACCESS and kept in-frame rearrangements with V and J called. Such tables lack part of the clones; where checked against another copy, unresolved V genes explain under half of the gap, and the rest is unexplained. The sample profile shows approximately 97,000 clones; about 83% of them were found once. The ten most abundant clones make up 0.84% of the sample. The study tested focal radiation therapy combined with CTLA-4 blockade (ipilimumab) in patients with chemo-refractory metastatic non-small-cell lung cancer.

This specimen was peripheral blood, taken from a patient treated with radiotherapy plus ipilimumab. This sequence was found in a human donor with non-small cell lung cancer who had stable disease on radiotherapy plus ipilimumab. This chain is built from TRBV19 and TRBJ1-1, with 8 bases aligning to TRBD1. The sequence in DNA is TGTGCCAGTAGTATAGGGGGACAGGCACTGAACACTGAAGCTTTCTTT. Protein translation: CASSIGGQALNTEAFF.